This TCR beta chain appears in the sequencing data of a study of T cell responses to AZD1222 COVID-19 vaccine. Overall study findings and caveats: Variant regions that are unmutated are reportedly the target of nearly half of spike-specific TCRs. Donors were largely white British and mainly female; clonal diversity was possibly underestimated.

Unmatched junction bases numbered 8, after V lost 4 bases and J lost 2 bases. The CDR3 runs 15 residues. From germline, CDR1 is SGHRS and CDR2 YFSETQ. This clone was found once. The antigen remains undetermined. The method was immunoSEQ multiplex PCR; TCRdb's version includes in-frame clones alone and lacks a portion of them. The sample records tens of thousands of clones, 70% to 85% being singletons. The rearrangement links TRBV5-1 to TRBJ1-1, with 7 bases aligning to TRBD1. The sample here was peripheral blood, taken on day 0 of AZD1222 vaccination. The sequence derives from an adult in good health. CDR3 residues: CASSNWDSGNTEAFF. CDR3 coding DNA: TGCGCCAGCAGCAACTGGGACAGCGGAAACACTGAAGCTTTCTTT.